Here is one T cell receptor beta chain with its context. Its antigen is unidentified. One end of the junction fails to match germline, which may point to a read error. The entry originates in a study of blood T cells in healthy people across ages. Regarding the study as a whole: There were more naive CD4+ cells and higher diversity in long-lived donors than in aged donors.

CDR3 length: 14 residues. Germline CDR1 PRHDT, CDR2 FYEKMQ (reference sequence). Next came a second PCR, run for about 7 to 12 cycles, which used a sample-barcoded 5' primer along with a J-beta primer mix. TCRdb reprocessed the 5' RACE reads with MiXCR, giving one entry per CDR3 protein. The sample records 500,000 to 650,000 distinct CDR3 sequences, roughly a quarter being singletons. These data were also reused for a study on T cells of mothers and their children. Per that paper: Microchimeric T cell clones that persisted were not detected.

The TCR was taken from a boy aged 2 to 10 in good health. This chain uses TRBV13 with TRBJ1-2, with D unresolved. What was sequenced was blood. Here the CDR3 DNA reads TGCGCCAGCAGCCCCGGACGGTTCAACTATGGCTACACCTTC. This sequence encodes CASSPGRFNYGYTF.